Each of the 18 T cell receptor beta chains below was sequenced from the same sample in a study of T cell repertoires in cytomegalovirus infection. TCRdb called the reads again in MiXCR, with one record for every CDR3 protein. The sample lists roughly 500,000 distinct CDR3 sequences; more than 40% were seen once. No cognate antigen is known for these TCRs. The specimen comprised cultured PBMCs, sampled from culture after CMV antigen stimulation. These receptors all come from a human donor in good health (CMV status not recorded). Some clones in this sample may be carry-over from other donors' samples.

V and J are TRBV11-2 and TRBJ1-6; no definite D call. The CDR3 sequence is 11 residues long. The V gene's germline CDR1 is SGHAT and CDR2 FQNNGV. V lost 2 bases, J lost 9 bases, and 2 bases lay in between. CDR3 sequence: CASSLSSPLHF. The CDR3 DNA reads TGTGCCAGCAGCTTAAGTTCACCCCTCCACTTT.

This clonotype occurred a few times. The rearrangement links TRBV11-2 to TRBJ2-7, with D uncertain. Germline V gives CDR1 SGHAT, CDR2 FQNNGV. The CDR3 has 16 residues. V shed 5 bases and J shed 7 bases, with 24 bases lying between them. In DNA, the CDR3 is TGTGCCAGCAGCCCGATTGGCCGGACCGAAGCCCCTGAGCAGTACTTC. It is translated as CASSPIGRTEAPEQYF.

In its sample, this clonotype was seen many times. This chain links TRBV7-2 with TRBJ2-7; TRBD2 matches 8 bases. CDR1 and CDR2 (germline): SGHTA, FQGNSA. Trimming at V came to 5 bases and at J to 1 base, leaving 4 bases not matched to a gene. CDR3 length: 14 amino acids. The CDR3 here is CASSLSGSSYEQYF. Here the CDR3 DNA reads TGTGCCAGCAGCCTGAGCGGGAGTTCCTACGAGCAGTACTTC.

This clonotype has more than one count but fewer than ten. V is TRBV6-1 and J is TRBJ1-5; 7 nucleotides line up with TRBD1. The J segment lost 7 bases and the V segment lost 5 bases, leaving 11 bases of the junction unmatched. The CDR3 extends over 15 amino acids. CDR1 and CDR2 (germline): MNHNS, SASEGT. CDR3 DNA sequence: TGTGCCAGCAGTCCAAGGCAGACAGGGAGGCAGCCCCAGCATTTT. Translation: CASSPRQTGRQPQHF.

This clonotype was picked up a small number of times. The chain joins TRBV12-3 or TRBV12-4 to TRBJ2-1; 10 nucleotides align to TRBD1. This CDR3 contains 15 residues. With V trimmed by 6 bases and J by 7 bases, 9 bases remained unmatched. CDR3: CASSLGTGVINEQFF. CDR3 in DNA: TGTGCCAGCAGCCTCGGGACAGGGGTGATTAATGAGCAGTTCTTC.

This sequence joins TRBV11-2 and TRBJ2-7, with D uncertain. The germline gives CDR1 SGHAT, CDR2 FQNNGV. The CDR3 length is 13 residues. The V gene lost 2 bases and the J gene lost 5 bases, with 10 bases spanning the gap. CDR3 in DNA: TGTGCCAGCAGCTTACCGGGTCGGGACGAGCAGTACTTC. As protein: CASSLPGRDEQYF.

A few counts support this clonotype. This chain links TRBV7-2 with TRBJ1-4; D is unclear. Germline CDR1 is SGHTA and CDR2 is FQGNSA. The CDR3 is made up of 15 amino acids. V lost 1 base, J lost 8 bases, and 14 bases lay in between. Written as DNA, the CDR3 is TGTGCCAGCAGCTTAGTGGCGGGCAACTCCGAAAAACTGTTTTTT. Its protein product is CASSLVAGNSEKLFF.

This chain joins TRBV6-1 and TRBJ2-5, with 14 nucleotides matching TRBD2. This CDR3 comprises 16 residues. Germline V gene sequence: CDR1 MNHNS, CDR2 SASEGT. V was pared by 5 bases and J by 4 bases, with 6 bases of the junction left unmatched. The CDR3 region has the DNA TGTGCCAGCAGTCGCCCGGGACTAGCGGGAGTAGAGACCCAGTACTTC. This gives the protein CASSRPGLAGVETQYF.

This rearrangement joins TRBV27 to TRBJ2-1; no definite D call. This CDR3 region has 13 residues. Germline assignment: CDR1 MNHEY and CDR2 SMNVEV (reference sequence). V was trimmed by 2 bases and J by 9 bases, leaving 11 bases between them. CDR3 nucleotide sequence: TGTGCCAGCAGTTTAGGTCCAGGCATTGAGCAGTTCTTC. Its translation: CASSLGPGIEQFF.

V is TRBV4-2 and J is TRBJ2-1, with 9 bases fitting TRBD2. The CDR3 length is 18 residues. The germline V gene encodes CDR1 LGHNA and CDR2 YNFKEQ. V trimming: 2 bases; J trimming: 0 bases; junction bases outside the gene matches: 8. The DNA for the CDR3 is TGTGCCAGCAGCCAAAGCCTAGCGGGGAGAAGCTCCTACAATGAGCAGTTCTTC. Its translation is CASSQSLAGRSSYNEQFF.

This chain connects TRBV28 to TRBJ2-7; 7 bases align to TRBD2. The CDR3 is 14 amino acids. Germline-derived CDR1 and CDR2 are MDHEN and SYDVKM. V shed 6 bases, J shed 2 bases, and the junction held 7 bases outside the gene matches. As DNA, the CDR3 is TGTGCCAGCAGGTTAGCGGGTTCTACCTACGAGCAGTACTTC. Translation gives CASRLAGSTYEQYF.

In its sample, this clonotype was seen a few times. CDR3 in amino acids: CASSNRLARTYEQYF. CDR3 coding DNA: TGTGCCAGCAGCAATCGACTAGCGCGAACCTACGAGCAGTACTTC. The chain recombines TRBV7-2 with TRBJ2-7; TRBD2 aligns across 8 bases. The trim removed 5 bases at V and 2 bases at J, leaving 8 bases unmatched. Germline loops: CDR1 SGHTA, CDR2 FQGNSA. The CDR3 extends over 15 amino acids.

The J gene is TRBJ2-3, the V gene TRBV20-1, with 8 bases lining up with TRBD1. CDR1 and CDR2 (germline): DFQATT, SNEGSKA (reference sequence). This CDR3 region has 16 residues. V shed 3 bases and J 1 base; nucleotides not matched to a gene: 9. This chain's CDR3 is CSASAGTGYRTDTQYF. Here the CDR3 DNA reads TGCAGTGCTAGCGCAGGGACAGGCTACCGCACAGATACGCAGTATTTT.

The chain carries TRBV18 and TRBJ2-5; maybe TRBD1 (5 bases). V was clipped by 8 bases and J by 4 bases, with 14 bases between them. CDR3 size: 13 residues. Germline CDR1 KGHSH, CDR2 LQKENI. CDR3 nucleotide sequence: TGTGCCAGCGAAGCCAGGGAAGGAGAGACCCAGTACTTC. It encodes CASEAREGETQYF.

This clonotype was observed a few times. The chain joins TRBV11-1 to TRBJ2-2; D not resolved. The V gene lost 1 base and the J gene lost 0 bases, with 12 bases spanning the gap. The CDR3 contains 17 residues. Germline-derived CDR1 and CDR2 are SGHAT and FQDESV (reference sequence). The chain's CDR3 is CASSLGTWETNTGELFF. For the CDR3, the DNA is TGTGCCAGCAGCTTAGGAACGTGGGAAACGAACACCGGGGAGCTGTTTTTT.

This chain links TRBV6-2 or TRBV6-3 with TRBJ2-7; a possible D gene is TRBD2 (6 bases). CDR3 length equals 16 residues. Germline values: CDR1 MNHEY, CDR2 SVGEGT. The ends were cut back, 2 bases at V and 0 bases at J, with 14 bases in the middle. DNA of the CDR3: TGTGCCAGCAGTTACATTATCGGAGGGTCCTCCTACGAGCAGTACTTC. It is translated as CASSYIIGGSSYEQYF.

In this sample, this clonotype turned up a few times. This chain links TRBV7-2 with TRBJ1-6, with 9 positions matching TRBD1. The CDR3 is 15 residues long. Trimming took 5 bases from V and 11 from J; bases not matched to a gene: 10. The germline CDR1 and CDR2 sequences are SGHTA and FQGNSA. For the CDR3, the DNA is TGTGCCAGCAGCCTAGGCACAGGGGGCACGGCACCCCTCCACTTT. Encoded protein: CASSLGTGGTAPLHF.

This clonotype has just a few counts. This chain links TRBV7-9 with TRBJ2-7; no clear D. Germline assignment: CDR1 SEHNR and CDR2 FQNEAQ (reference sequence). The CDR3 covers 15 residues. V lost 0 bases to trimming and J lost 5 bases, with 14 bases between them. CDR3 sequence reads: CASSLAIGVPNEQYF. The CDR3 DNA sequence: TGTGCCAGCAGCTTAGCTATCGGAGTACCCAACGAGCAGTACTTC.